The sequence of this T cell receptor beta chain was determined in a study of cytomegalovirus exposure and HLA in healthy donors. 60 Vbeta and 13 Jbeta primers were used in PCR. Clones were sequenced by immunoSEQ multiplex PCR, and TCRdb holds only the in-frame ones, with some missing. Altogether more than 85,000 clones are present, more than 65% being singletons, with the ten largest covering roughly 8%. Study results and caveats: Three chains linked to CMV were shown in vitro to be specific for CMV antigens. Diagnosis of cytomegalovirus status made by the classifier reportedly showed high specificity and sensitivity. Accurate HLA-A and HLA-B prediction from TCR beta sequences was reported for most subjects. Most of the TCR beta V segments (in an earlier analysis) were productive either about 87% or about 30% of the time.

As regards this clone: Its antigen is not identified.

The clonotype comes from a man aged 35-49 years in good health and CMV-seropositive. Source material: PBMCs.

The DNA of the CDR3 is TGTGCCAGCAGCTTTTTGGGCGTTTACGAGCAGTACTTC. Residues: CASSFLGVYEQYF. The rearrangement joins TRBV5-4 to TRBJ2-7; D remains unclear. Looked up from germline, CDR1 is SGHNT and CDR2 is YYREEE (reference sequence). With 2 bases removed from V and 4 bases from J, the gap between germline ends came to 10 bases. The CDR3 consists of 13 residues.